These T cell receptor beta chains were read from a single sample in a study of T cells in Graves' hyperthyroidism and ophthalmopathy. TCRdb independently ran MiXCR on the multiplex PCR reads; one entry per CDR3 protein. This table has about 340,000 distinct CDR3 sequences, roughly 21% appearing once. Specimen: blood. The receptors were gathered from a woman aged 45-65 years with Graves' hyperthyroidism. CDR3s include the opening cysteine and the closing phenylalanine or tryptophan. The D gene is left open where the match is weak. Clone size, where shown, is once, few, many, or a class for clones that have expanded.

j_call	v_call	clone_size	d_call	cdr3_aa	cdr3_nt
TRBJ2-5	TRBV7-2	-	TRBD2	CASSRRLAGGPKTQYF	TGTGCCAGCAGCAGAAGACTAGCGGGGGGGCCGAAGACCCAGTACTTC
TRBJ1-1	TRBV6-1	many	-	CASGRRQGSSTEAFF	TGTGCCAGCGGGAGGCGGCAGGGTTCTTCGACTGAAGCTTTCTTT
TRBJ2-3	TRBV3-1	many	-	CASSQDSPLLITDTQYF	TGTGCCAGCAGCCAAGATTCCCCCTTGTTGATCACAGATACGCAGTATTTT
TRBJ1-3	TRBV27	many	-	CASTSFRGGSSGNTIYF	TGTGCCAGCACCTCGTTTCGGGGGGGGAGCTCTGGAAACACCATATATTTT
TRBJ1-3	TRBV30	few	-	CARTSARSSGNTIYF	TGTGCCCGGACCTCCGCCCGGAGCTCTGGAAACACCATATATTTT
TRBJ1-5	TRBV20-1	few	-	CSASLAGSGRNQPQHF	TGCAGTGCCTCTCTAGCGGGTAGCGGTCGGAATCAGCCCCAGCATTTT
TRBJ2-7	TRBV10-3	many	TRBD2	CAISESGPSGGANEQYF	TGTGCCATCAGTGAGTCGGGCCCTAGCGGGGGGGCCAACGAGCAGTACTTC
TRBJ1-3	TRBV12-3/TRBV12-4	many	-	CASTPWEVTGLNTIYF	TGTGCCAGCACCCCCTGGGAGGTCACAGGCCTAAACACCATATATTTT
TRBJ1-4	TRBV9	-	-	CASTPKDRFNEKLFF	TGTGCCAGCACCCCCAAGGACAGATTTAATGAAAAACTGTTTTTT
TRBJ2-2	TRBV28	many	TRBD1	CASRSGQGIAGELFF	TGTGCCAGCAGGTCAGGACAGGGGATTGCCGGGGAGCTGTTTTTT
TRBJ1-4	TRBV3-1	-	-	CASSPSRGVTNEKLFF	TGTGCCAGCAGCCCCTCGAGAGGGGTAACTAATGAAAAACTGTTTTTT
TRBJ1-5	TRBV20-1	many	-	CSARNVEPTQPQHF	TGCAGTGCTAGAAATGTCGAACCAACTCAGCCCCAGCATTTT
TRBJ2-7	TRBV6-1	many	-	CASSESGTYTTYEQYF	TGTGCCAGCAGTGAGTCCGGGACATATACTACCTACGAGCAGTACTTC
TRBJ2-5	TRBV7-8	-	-	CASTLPGGGGETQYF	TGTGCCAGCACCCTGCCCGGGGGAGGGGGGGAGACCCAGTACTTC
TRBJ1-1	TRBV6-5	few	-	CASSYQQVVAFF	TGTGCCAGCAGTTACCAACAGGTAGTTGCTTTCTTT
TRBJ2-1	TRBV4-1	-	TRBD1	CASSQVGQGRIREQFF	TGCGCCAGCAGCCAAGTTGGACAGGGGAGGATTAGGGAGCAGTTCTTC
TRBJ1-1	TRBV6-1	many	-	CASSEAAAYWAFF	TGTGCCAGCAGTGAAGCTGCGGCCTATTGGGCTTTCTTT
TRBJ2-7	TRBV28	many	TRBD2	CASSQAGAYEQYF	TGTGCCAGCAGCCAAGCGGGAGCCTACGAGCAGTACTTC
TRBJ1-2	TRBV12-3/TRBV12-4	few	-	CASSYGDAGYTF	TGTGCCAGCAGTTACGGGGACGCTGGCTACACCTTC
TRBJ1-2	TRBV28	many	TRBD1	CASSLEGAGGYTF	TGTGCCAGCAGTTTGGAGGGGGCGGGGGGCTACACCTTC
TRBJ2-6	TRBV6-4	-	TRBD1	CASSDTGGAGANVLTF	TGTGCCAGCAGTGACACAGGGGGCGCTGGGGCCAACGTCCTGACTTTC
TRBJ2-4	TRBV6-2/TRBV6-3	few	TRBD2	CASSASAKTSGKNIQYF	TGTGCCAGCAGCGCCAGTGCGAAAACTAGCGGAAAAAACATTCAGTACTTC
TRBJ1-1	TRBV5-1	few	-	CASSLGSGKAFF	TGCGCCAGCAGCTTGGGTTCAGGAAAAGCTTTCTTT
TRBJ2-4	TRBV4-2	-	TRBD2	CASGLAGEVNIQYF	TGTGCCAGCGGACTAGCGGGAGAGGTAAACATTCAGTACTTC
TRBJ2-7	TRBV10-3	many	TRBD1	CAISPGQGWVGEQYF	TGTGCCATCAGTCCGGGACAGGGGTGGGTCGGCGAGCAGTACTTC
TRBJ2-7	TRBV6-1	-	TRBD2	CADRASGGGLYEQYF	TGTGCCGACAGAGCTAGCGGAGGCGGTCTCTACGAGCAGTACTTC
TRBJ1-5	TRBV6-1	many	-	CASSDGSSNQPQHF	TGTGCCAGCAGTGACGGCAGTTCCAATCAGCCCCAGCATTTT